This entry concerns a single T cell receptor beta chain. This clone has a handful of counts. Its antigen is still unknown. No much larger clonotype is one base removed from it; base qualities were not supplied. The data are from a study of cytomegalovirus exposure and HLA in healthy donors (dated by TCRdb to 2017 to 2019). For the wider study: A later analysis indicated that the 120 validation repertoires were generated on the platform also employed for the 670 or so repertoires of the first cohort. The study was designed to test whether signatures of past pathogen exposure could be identified by cataloging public T cell receptors. A separate validation cohort of roughly 130 different subjects was used in addition to the approximately 670-subject first cohort. The study combined high-throughput TCR immunosequencing, statistical association of individual TCRs with disease status, and machine learning to predict cytomegalovirus infection status.

The paper as a whole reports these results and caveats: The study listed 150 to 200 TCR beta chains as associated with cytomegalovirus. A later analysis had no HLA typing for the validation cohort, so co-occurrence there was scored across all 110 or so repertoires. The authors suggested that the approach could potentially be generalized to other disease states and immunological phenotypes. While some public TCRs were present in many individuals, most TCR sequences turned up only very rarely across donors. A few of the identified cytomegalovirus-associated TCR beta chains were confirmed in vitro to be specific for cytomegalovirus antigens. In a later analysis, TCRs clustered in the first cohort were found to also tend to co-occur in the 120 validation repertoires, with 90% to 95% of cluster scores above 0. The classifier was reported to diagnose cytomegalovirus status with high specificity and sensitivity in both the original and validation cohorts.

Libraries came from the immunoSEQ multiplex PCR assay. In the paper's pipeline: A statistical classification framework was developed to diagnose cytomegalovirus status using the catalog of TCR beta chain sequences. Imported from immuneACCESS, the table was reduced by TCRdb to in-frame sequences with V and J called. These copies leave out some clones; in studies compared against another copy, an unresolved V gene accounts for under half, and the cause of the remainder is not known. That table gives V, J and clone size, and the DNA gave D and trimming. The sample records 300,000 or so clones, approximately 88% of which are singletons. Around 0.96% of the sample is taken by the ten largest. Separate from the roughly 700-subject first cohort, the validation cohort of over 90 subjects was the group to which the donors belonged. From the cysteine through the phenylalanine, the CDR3 covers 15 amino acids. Left in the record is the CDR3 DNA by itself, 45 bases read in frame from the first base. CDR1 and CDR2 are drawn from the germline V gene: SGDLS, YYNGEE. V and J lose 4 bases and 6 bases, and a span of 14 bases separates them.

The rearranged segments are TRBV9 and TRBJ1-6, with no confident D gene call. The sequence was obtained from a man aged 25-45 years in good health and CMV-seronegative. Sequenced input: PBMCs. DNA sequence: TGTGCCAGCAGCCGAGACTCGAGGGTTAATTCACCCCTCCACTTT. Its amino acids are CASSRDSRVNSPLHF.